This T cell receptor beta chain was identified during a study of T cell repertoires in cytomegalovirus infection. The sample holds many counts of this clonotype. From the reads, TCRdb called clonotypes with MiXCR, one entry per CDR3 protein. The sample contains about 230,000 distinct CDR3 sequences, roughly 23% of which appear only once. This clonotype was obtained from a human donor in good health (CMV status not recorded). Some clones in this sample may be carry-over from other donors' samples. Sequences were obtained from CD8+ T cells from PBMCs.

CDR3 sequence: CASSPGTGIGNEQFF. In DNA form, the CDR3 reads TGTGCCAGCAGTCCCGGGACAGGGATAGGGAATGAGCAGTTCTTC. The V and J genes are TRBV12-3 or TRBV12-4 and TRBJ2-1; TRBD1 aligns across 9 bases. The CDR3 runs to 15 residues. V lost 5 bases and J lost 7; bases outside the gene matches: 9.